These 32 T cell receptor beta chains share one sample of origin, sequenced in a study of T-cell reconstitution after alpha-beta-depleted transplantation in children. Preparation of the TCRbeta library was carried out with unique molecular identifiers. Via MiXCR, TCRdb re-called the PCR reads, giving one row per CDR3 protein. This sample yields around 300,000 distinct CDR3 sequences, of which 11% are seen a single time; around 20% belongs to the top ten. The source material was peripheral blood, sampled 180 days after TCRalphabeta/CD19-depleted stem cell transplant. These receptors were obtained from a male patient aged 2-9 years who had a stem cell transplant for chronic granulomatous disease, so the T cells may come from the graft donor.

For this clonotype: Given a much more abundant clone one base away, this may be a read error. This chain uses TRBV7-2 with TRBJ2-1; D gene uncertain. The germline V gene has CDR1 SGHTA and CDR2 FQGNSA. The CDR3 is 15 residues long. Deletions cut 5 bases from V and 6 bases from J, with 17 bases between. The CDR3 region is CASSPQSIWGNEQFF. CDR3 nucleotide sequence: TGTGCCAGCAGCCCCCAGTCCATTTGGGGCAATGAGCAGTTCTTC. Full variable domain (outside the CDR3, taken from reference TRBV7-2 and TRBJ2-1): GAGVSQSPSNKVTEKGKDVELRCDPISGHTALYWYRQSLGQGLEFLIYFQGNSAPDKSGLPSDRFSAERTGGSVSTLTIQRTQQEDSAVYLCASSPQSIWGNEQFFGPGTRLTVL.

Of note for this clonotype: A read error may be the cause here, since a much bigger clone is one base away. This chain uses TRBV20-1 with TRBJ1-5; D is unresolved. The length of the CDR3 is 13 residues. Germline V lookup: CDR1 DFQATT, CDR2 SNEGSKA (reference sequence). In nucleotides, the CDR3 is TGCAGTGCTAGTGCAGATAGCAATCAGCACCAGCATTTT. Translating gives CSASADSNQHQHF.

Concerning this clonotype: This may arise from a read error, as a much more abundant clone is one base away. The J gene is TRBJ2-3, the V gene TRBV9; perhaps TRBD2 as D (6 bases). V was pared by 0 bases and J by 2 bases, with 16 bases between. In germline, CDR1 is SGDLS, CDR2 YYNGEE. This CDR3 contains 17 residues. As DNA, the CDR3 is TGTGCCAGCAGCGTAGGGCTAGCGCGACGAGTCACAGATACGCAGTATTTT. The encoded protein is CASSVGLARRVTDTQYF.

This clonotype was detected ten times or more. The chain has TRBV28 and TRBJ2-3; 7 bases map to TRBD2. This CDR3 contains 16 residues. Germline V gives CDR1 MDHEN, CDR2 SYDVKM. With V trimmed by 2 bases and J by 3 bases, 8 bases remained unmatched. CDR3: CASSLPHRGSTDTQYF. CDR3 bases: TGTGCCAGCAGTTTACCCCACCGCGGGAGTACAGATACGCAGTATTTT.

This clonotype occurred a few times. V and J are TRBV20-1 and TRBJ1-4; D ambiguous. With 0 bases removed from V and 4 bases from J, the gap between germline ends came to 3 bases. CDR1 DFQATT and CDR2 SNEGSKA come from the germline V gene (reference sequence). CDR3 length: 12 residues. Here the CDR3 reads CSARENNEKLFF. The CDR3 DNA sequence: TGCAGTGCTAGAGAAAATAATGAAAAACTGTTTTTT.

This clonotype was detected many times. This chain joins TRBV7-9 and TRBJ2-7; perhaps TRBD1 as D (6 bases). This CDR3 is 12 amino acids long. Germline V gives CDR1 SEHNR, CDR2 FQNEAQ (reference sequence). V gave up 5 bases and J gave up 5 bases, with 10 bases separating them. CDR3 nucleotides: TGTGCCAGCAGCCAGGACAGCAACGAGCAGTACTTC. It yields the protein CASSQDSNEQYF.

This clonotype was seen a handful of times. J is TRBJ2-2 and V is TRBV5-5, with 7 bases fitting TRBD1. Per germline, CDR1 SGHKS and CDR2 YYEKEE (reference sequence). This CDR3 has 17 residues. With V trimmed by 2 bases and J by 5 bases, 12 bases remained unmatched. For the CDR3, the DNA is TGTGCCAGCAGCTTTTTTTCTAGACAGGGATCAACCGGGGAGCTGTTTTTT. It encodes CASSFFSRQGSTGELFF.

This clonotype was detected ten times or more. V is TRBV12-3 or TRBV12-4 and J is TRBJ2-5; 8 bases match TRBD1. The CDR3 totals 14 residues. The J segment lost 5 bases and the V segment lost 5 bases, leaving 7 bases of the junction unmatched. CDR3 region: CASSPGQGQETQYF. CDR3 DNA sequence: TGTGCCAGCAGTCCCGGACAGGGTCAGGAGACCCAGTACTTC.

This clonotype was seen at least ten times. The genes are TRBV27 and TRBJ2-1; possibly TRBD2 for D (7 bases). Germline values: CDR1 MNHEY, CDR2 SMNVEV (reference sequence). The germline V and J ends were trimmed by 2 bases and 7 bases, with 12 bases remaining between them. The CDR3 is 14 residues long. This CDR3 is CASSLGGRGNEQFF. DNA of the CDR3: TGTGCCAGCAGTTTAGGGGGGCGGGGGAATGAGCAGTTCTTC.

This clonotype was picked up a small number of times. The V gene is TRBV23-1, the J gene TRBJ1-1; D call uncertain. TRBV23-1 is assigned to the ORF class and has an uncertain function. The V gene lost 0 bases and the J gene lost 1 base, with 3 bases spanning the gap. This CDR3 is 13 amino acids long. DNA for the CDR3: TGCGCCAGCAGTCAATCGCCGAACACTGAAGCTTTCTTT. Protein: CASSQSPNTEAFF.

This clonotype was seen ten or more times. The CDR3 DNA sequence: TGTGCCAGCAGCCTCCTGAGCGGGAGGGCCGGAGATACGCAGTATTTT. Translation gives CASSLLSGRAGDTQYF. The chain employs TRBV5-4 and TRBJ2-3; TRBD2 agrees at 10 bases. The CDR3 totals 16 residues. The germline gives CDR1 SGHNT, CDR2 YYREEE (reference sequence). The V segment lost 4 bases and the J segment 5 bases; nucleotides outside the gene matches: 10.

This clonotype was seen at least ten times. This chain connects TRBV12-3 or TRBV12-4 to TRBJ1-2; D ambiguous. CDR3 length: 11 amino acids. The ends were cut back, 6 bases at V and 8 bases at J, with 10 bases in the middle. CDR3 region: CASSPSRGYTF. The CDR3 DNA reads TGTGCCAGCAGCCCGAGTCGGGGCTACACCTTC.

As to this clonotype: A much larger clone differs by one base, so this may be a read error. The CDR3 nucleotides are TGTGCCAGCAGTTTAGGGTCGGTGTTTAATTCACCCCTCCACTTT. Its protein is CASSLGSVFNSPLHF. V usage is TRBV12-3 or TRBV12-4 and J usage is TRBJ1-6, with D unresolved. The CDR3 is 15 residues long. Trimming stripped 1 base from V and 6 bases from J, with 10 bases between.

Remarks on this clonotype: Given a much more abundant clone one base away, this may be a read error. The chain joins TRBV18 to TRBJ2-3, with 12 bases lining up with TRBD2. The germline gives CDR1 KGHSH, CDR2 LQKENI. This CDR3 has 17 residues. The CDR3 bases are TGTGCCATCTCACCCCTACAGACTAGCGGGAGTTCAGATACGCAGTATTTT. Protein product: CAISPLQTSGSSDTQYF.

Ten or more counts support this clonotype. The chain is built from TRBV4-2 and TRBJ2-7, with a tentative D call TRBD2 (6 bases). The CDR3 is made up of 14 amino acids. Germline V CDR1 and CDR2: LGHNA, YNFKEQ. The V gene lost 1 base and the J gene lost 5 bases, with 12 bases spanning the gap. The chain's CDR3 is CASSQVSGDHEQYF. CDR3 nucleotides: TGTGCCAGCAGCCAAGTGTCGGGGGACCACGAGCAGTACTTC.

This clonotype appeared many times. This chain connects TRBV5-1 to TRBJ2-7; D possibly corresponds to TRBD2 (6 bases). The CDR3 is 12 residues long. CDR1 and CDR2 from the germline V gene are SGHRS and YFSETQ. The ends were cut back, 0 bases at V and 7 bases at J, with 8 bases in the middle. CDR3 residues: CASSLAGGEQYF. The CDR3 DNA is TGCGCCAGCAGCTTGGCCGGGGGAGAGCAGTACTTC.

Concerning this clonotype itself: One base away lies a much larger clone, so this may be a sequencing read error. This rearrangement joins TRBV29-1 to TRBJ2-7, with 8 bases aligning to TRBD2. The CDR3 is 13 residues long. CDR1 and CDR2 from the germline V gene are SQVTM and ANQGSEA. CDR3 bases: TGCATCGTTGTCATCCTAGCGGGCTACGAGCAGTACTTC. This gives the protein CIVVILAGYEQYF.

The chain employs TRBV27 and TRBJ2-5; no clear D. Deletions cut 6 bases from V and 0 bases from J, with 5 bases between. This CDR3 is 12 amino acids long. Germline V lookup: CDR1 MNHEY, CDR2 SMNVEV (reference sequence). The CDR3 DNA follows: TGTGCCAGCAGGTCCTACCAAGAGACCCAGTACTTC. Translated: CASRSYQETQYF.

At least ten counts were recorded for this clonotype. The chain combines TRBV12-3 or TRBV12-4 with TRBJ1-6; maybe TRBD1 (6 bases). The V end lost 5 bases, the J end lost 7 bases, and 9 bases lay between the germline ends. The CDR3 contains 13 residues. The CDR3 DNA is TGTGCCAGCAGTAATACAGGGAATTCACCCCTCCACTTT. This codes for CASSNTGNSPLHF.

This clonotype was seen repeatedly, ten times or more. The rearrangement joins TRBV7-8 to TRBJ1-1; 8 nucleotides align to TRBD1. CDR3 length: 16 residues. The junction had 7 bases not matched to a gene; V was cut back by 1 base and J by 3 bases. Germline CDR1 reads SGHVS; CDR2 reads FQNEAQ. Here the CDR3 DNA reads TGTGCCAGCAGCTTAGGTCTCAGGGGGCATTACACTGAAGCTTTCTTT. Protein product: CASSLGLRGHYTEAFF.

This clonotype was seen repeatedly, ten times or more. The chain is built from TRBV20-1 and TRBJ2-3; 8 nucleotides match TRBD2. V shed 1 base, J shed 7 bases, and the junction held 7 bases outside the gene matches. Germline CDR1 and CDR2: DFQATT and SNEGSKA (reference sequence). CDR3 length: 14 amino acids. The CDR3 bases are TGCAGTGCTAGAGCTTCGGGGGGGCTTAATACGCAGTATTTT. Protein product: CSARASGGLNTQYF.

Comment on this clonotype: A much larger clone lies a single base off, so this may be a read error. The chain couples TRBV12-3 or TRBV12-4 to TRBJ2-1; D unclear. The CDR3 runs to 15 residues. V gave up 6 bases and J gave up 3 bases, with 15 bases separating them. This CDR3 is CASRQTLPNYNEQFF. The CDR3 DNA sequence: TGTGCCAGCAGGCAAACCCTTCCCAACTACAATGAGCAGTTCTTC.

Many counts were recorded for this clonotype. The chain joins TRBV28 to TRBJ1-2; D remains ambiguous. Trimming pared 8 bases from V and 5 bases from J, leaving 9 bases between. This CDR3 is built from 11 residues. Germline CDR1 MDHEN, CDR2 SYDVKM. CDR3 sequence (DNA): TGTGCCAGCGCTTGGTCTTATGGCTACACCTTC. Encoded protein: CASAWSYGYTF.

The rearrangement joins TRBV12-2 to TRBJ1-3. TRBV12-2 is listed as a pseudogene. The CDR3 runs 17 residues. In nucleotides, the CDR3 is TGTGCAAGTCGCTTAGTGTGGGAGTTCTCCTCTGGAAACACCATATATTTT. As protein: CASRLVWEFSSGNTIYF.

This clonotype was observed at least ten times. The chain joins TRBV7-2 to TRBJ2-6, with TRBD2 matching 8 bases. V was clipped by 5 bases and J by 0 bases; unmatched bases: 6. Germline values: CDR1 SGHTA, CDR2 FQGNSA. CDR3 length: 17 residues. The CDR3 loop is CASSPVAGSSGANVLTF. Here the CDR3 DNA reads TGTGCCAGCAGCCCCGTAGCGGGGAGCTCTGGGGCCAACGTCCTGACTTTC.

Many counts were recorded for this clonotype. This chain links TRBV4-1 with TRBJ1-1; 7 bases align to TRBD1. CDR1 MGHRA and CDR2 YSYEKL come from the germline V gene. This CDR3 spans 16 amino acids. V was clipped by 1 base and J by 6 bases; unmatched bases: 11. This CDR3 reads CASSQAPGQKLPEAFF. The CDR3 nucleotides read TGCGCCAGCAGCCAAGCCCCGGGACAGAAGTTACCTGAAGCTTTCTTT.

The rearrangement joins TRBV6-1 to TRBJ1-2; D gene ambiguous. V shed 8 bases and J shed 2 bases, with 12 bases lying between them. Germline V gene sequence: CDR1 MNHNS, CDR2 SASEGT. CDR3 length: 13 residues. The CDR3: CASARRRNYGYTF. CDR3 in DNA: TGTGCCAGCGCCCGACGGCGGAACTATGGCTACACCTTC.

This clonotype was picked up many times. V usage is TRBV4-2 and J usage is TRBJ2-6; no clear D. The V and J ends lost 0 bases and 4 bases respectively, with 10 bases between them. CDR3 length equals 16 residues. Germline CDR1 is LGHNA and CDR2 is YNFKEQ. The CDR3 bases are TGTGCCAGCAGCCAAGATGCCGAGGTGGGGGCCAACGTCCTGACTTTC. Protein: CASSQDAEVGANVLTF.

This clonotype occurred many times. The chain joins TRBV12-3 or TRBV12-4 to TRBJ2-2, with 7 bases fitting TRBD1. CDR3 length: 14 amino acids. V dropped 4 bases and J dropped 3; count of bases not matched to a gene: 2. Written as DNA, the CDR3 is TGTGCCAGCAGTTCGGGACAGCACACCGGGGAGCTGTTTTTT. Translating gives CASSSGQHTGELFF.

This clonotype was recorded many times. The chain employs TRBV29-1 and TRBJ2-6; D is unclear. Germline V gene data show CDR1 as SQVTM and CDR2 as ANQGSEA. The V and J ends lost 4 bases and 4 bases respectively, with 8 bases between them. This CDR3 region has 13 residues. In nucleotides, the CDR3 is TGCAGCGTTGTAGGTGGAGGGGCCAACGTCCTGACTTTC. This encodes CSVVGGGANVLTF. Full variable domain (remainder filled in from reference TRBV29-1 and TRBJ2-6): SAVISQKPSRDICQRGTSLTIQCQVDSQVTMMFWYRQQPGQSLTLIATANQGSEATYESGFVIDKFPISRPNLTFSTLTVSNMSPEDSSIYLCSVVGGGANVLTFGAGSRLTVL.

In its sample, this clonotype was seen many times. The chain has TRBV20-1 and TRBJ2-7; 9 bases are shared with TRBD1. The CDR3 is 13 residues long. J was trimmed by 3 bases and V by 7 bases; bases with no gene match: 7. The V gene's germline CDR1 is DFQATT and CDR2 SNEGSKA (reference sequence). For the CDR3, the DNA is TGCAGTGTTGCCGGGACAGGGCACTACGAGCAGTACTTC. Its protein product is CSVAGTGHYEQYF.

This clonotype was recorded at least ten times. The chain is built from TRBV5-1 and TRBJ2-1, with 11 bases aligning to TRBD1. This CDR3 contains 15 residues. Germline values: CDR1 SGHRS, CDR2 YFSETQ. Germline trimming cut 6 bases from V and 10 bases from J; bases unmatched to any gene: 12. DNA for the CDR3: TGCGCCAGCACCGGGGCCGGGACAGGGGGTTGGGAGCAGTTCTTC. This translates into CASTGAGTGGWEQFF. Full variable domain (outside the CDR3, taken from reference TRBV5-1 and TRBJ2-1): KAGVTQTPRYLIKTRGQQVTLSCSPISGHRSVSWYQQTPGQGLQFLFEYFSETQRNKGNFPGRFSGRQFSNSRSEMNVSTLELGDSALYLCASTGAGTGGWEQFFGPGTRLTVL.